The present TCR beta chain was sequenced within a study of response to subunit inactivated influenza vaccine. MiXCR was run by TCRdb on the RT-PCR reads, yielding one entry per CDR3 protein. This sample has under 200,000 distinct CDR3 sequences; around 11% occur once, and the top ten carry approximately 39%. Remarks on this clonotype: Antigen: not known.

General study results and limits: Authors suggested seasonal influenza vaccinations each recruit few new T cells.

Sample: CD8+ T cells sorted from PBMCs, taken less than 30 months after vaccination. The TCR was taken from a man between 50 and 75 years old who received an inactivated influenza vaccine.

Written as DNA, the CDR3 is TGCAGTGCTAGAGGCCCCCTGGTCCTAGACCTGCAGTACTTC. Its translation: CSARGPLVLDLQYF. The chain uses TRBV20-1 and TRBJ2-7; unclear D gene. This CDR3 has 14 amino acids. CDR1 is DFQATT, CDR2 SNEGSKA, per germline (reference sequence). Trimming left V 1 base short and J 9 bases short, with 19 bases between.